In its sample, the clone carrying this T cell receptor (beta chain) was seen many times. This specimen comes from a study of beta chain features in type 1 diabetes. TCRB transcripts that were expressed got sequenced, as all of the isolated RNA had been reverse transcribed. Method: immunoSEQ multiplex PCR; TCRdb's copy keeps in-frame clones and lacks some. There are about 240,000 clones in the sample; less than 35% occur only once, and more than 3% lies in the top ten. Germline values: CDR1 MDHEN, CDR2 SYDVKM. Between the trimmed V and J ends, which lost 6 bases and 5 bases, there was a span of 7 bases. This CDR3 contains 11 residues.

The V and J genes are TRBV28 and TRBJ2-5, with a weak D call TRBD1 (5 bases). Sample: central memory CD4+ T cells from blood. The clonotype comes from a young man in good health. CDR3 in DNA: TGTGCCAGCAGAAAGGGGGAGACCCAGTACTTC. Amino acids: CASRKGETQYF.